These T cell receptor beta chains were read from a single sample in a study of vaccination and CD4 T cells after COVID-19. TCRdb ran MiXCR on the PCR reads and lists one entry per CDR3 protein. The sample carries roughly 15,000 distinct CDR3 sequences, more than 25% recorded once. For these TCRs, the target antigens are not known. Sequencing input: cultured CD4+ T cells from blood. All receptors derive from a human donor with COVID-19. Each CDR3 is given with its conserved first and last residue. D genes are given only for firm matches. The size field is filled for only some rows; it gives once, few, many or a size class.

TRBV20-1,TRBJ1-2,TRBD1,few,CSAPDREGLYGYTF,TGCAGTGCACCCGACAGGGAAGGTCTCTATGGCTACACCTTC
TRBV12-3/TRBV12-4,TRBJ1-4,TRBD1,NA,CASSLDRDSANEKLFF,TGTGCCAGCAGTTTAGACCGGGACAGCGCTAATGAAAAACTGTTTTTT
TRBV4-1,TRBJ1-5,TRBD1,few,CASSQSRTGGLQPQHF,TGCGCCAGCAGCCAAAGCCGGACAGGGGGTCTTCAGCCCCAGCATTTT
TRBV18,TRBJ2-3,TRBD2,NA,CASSPVAGSTDTQYF,TGTGCCAGCTCACCGGTAGCGGGGAGCACAGATACGCAGTATTTT
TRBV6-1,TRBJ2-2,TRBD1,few,CARDRATTGELFF,TGTGCCAGAGACAGGGCAACCACCGGGGAGCTGTTTTTT
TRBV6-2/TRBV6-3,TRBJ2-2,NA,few,CASSYNRPIGELFF,TGTGCCAGCAGTTACAACAGGCCGATCGGGGAGCTGTTTTTT
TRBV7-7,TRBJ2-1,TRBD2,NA,CASSLALAGEQFF,TGTGCTAGCAGCTTAGCGTTAGCGGGTGAGCAGTTCTTC
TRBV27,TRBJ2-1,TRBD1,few,CASSVRDRGREEQFF,TGTGCCAGCAGCGTCCGGGACAGGGGGCGAGAGGAGCAGTTCTTC
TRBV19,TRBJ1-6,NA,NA,CASSASGTLNSPLHF,TGTGCCAGTAGTGCCTCCGGGACACTTAATTCACCCCTCCACTTT
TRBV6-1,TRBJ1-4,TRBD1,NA,CASSLRTGGVANEKLFF,TGTGCCAGCAGCCTTAGGACAGGGGGCGTAGCTAATGAAAAACTGTTTTTT
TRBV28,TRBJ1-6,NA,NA,CASSQGPPNSPLHF,TGTGCCAGCAGTCAAGGCCCTCCCAACTCACCCCTCCACTTT
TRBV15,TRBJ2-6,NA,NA,CATSRGWSTSEVRAGANVLTF,TGTGCCACCAGCAGAGGGTGGAGTACCTCAGAAGTTAGGGCTGGGGCCAACGTCCTGACTTTC
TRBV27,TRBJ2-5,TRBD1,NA,CASNLSGQGGVETQYF,TGTGCCAGCAATTTATCGGGACAGGGCGGGGTAGAGACCCAGTACTTC
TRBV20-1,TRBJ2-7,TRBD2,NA,CSARDLAGRTYEQYF,TGCAGTGCTAGAGATCTAGCGGGCCGTACCTACGAGCAGTACTTC
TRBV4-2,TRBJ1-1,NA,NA,CAGSRPNNTEAFF,TGTGCTGGCTCTCGGCCGAATAACACTGAAGCTTTCTTT
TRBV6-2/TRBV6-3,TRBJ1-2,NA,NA,CASSYSGTSYGYTF,TGTGCCAGCAGTTACTCAGGCACATCCTATGGCTACACCTTC
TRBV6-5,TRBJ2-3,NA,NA,CASSFPPNTQYF,TGTGCCAGCAGTTTCCCCCCTAATACGCAGTATTTT
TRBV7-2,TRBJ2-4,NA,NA,CASSPTLAGNVQYF,TGTGCCAGCAGCCCCACCCTGGCGGGCAACGTTCAGTACTTC
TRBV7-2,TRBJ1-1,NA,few,CASSPSTGRNTEAFF,TGTGCCAGCAGCCCATCGACAGGTCGGAACACTGAAGCTTTCTTT
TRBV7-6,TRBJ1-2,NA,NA,CASSLALSDRGGYTF,TGTGCCAGCAGCTTAGCGCTATCGGACAGAGGGGGCTACACCTTC
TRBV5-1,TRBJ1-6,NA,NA,CASSSGSYNSPLHF,TGCGCCAGCAGCTCAGGCTCTTATAATTCACCCCTCCACTTT
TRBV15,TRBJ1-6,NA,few,CATSRGGVSGHLHF,TGTGCCACCAGCAGAGGTGGAGTGTCAGGCCACCTCCACTTT
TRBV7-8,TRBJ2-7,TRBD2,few,CASSALAGVTSYEQYF,TGTGCCAGCAGCGCACTAGCGGGAGTCACCTCCTACGAGCAGTACTTC